The T cell receptor beta chain under discussion was sequenced for a study of beta chain features in type 1 diabetes. Looking at the study overall: Cell yields, gender and age were comparable in patients and healthy donors.

Every bit of the isolated RNA underwent reverse transcription, so sequencing read expressed TCRB transcripts. Libraries were prepared by immunoSEQ multiplex PCR; TCRdb keeps only in-frame clonotypes and omits some of them. Of under 900,000 clones in the sample, under 20% were seen once. Study observations and caveats: Within each of all four CD4+ subsets, Type 1 diabetes patients had TCRB CDR3s that were moderately but significantly shorter. More deletions and fewer insertions at VDJ junctions were seen in type 1 diabetes patients.

Worth noting for this clone: What it binds is not known.

The ends lost 4 bases at V and 6 bases at J; junction bases unmatched: 6. There are 13 residues in the CDR3. Germline V gene sequence: CDR1 SGHRS, CDR2 YFSETQ. The TCR was taken from a woman aged 18-29 years in good health. The V gene is TRBV5-1, the J gene TRBJ2-5; the match to TRBD1 covers 7 bases. Specimen: naive CD4+ T cells from blood. The DNA of the CDR3 is TGCGCCAGCAGCCCGACAGGGTCAAAGACCCAGTACTTC. Protein sequence: CASSPTGSKTQYF.